These T cell receptor beta chains were read from a single sample in a study of cytomegalovirus exposure and HLA in healthy donors. Only in-frame clones appear in the TCRdb table, and some are missing; sequencing was by immunoSEQ multiplex PCR. Here the sample spans some 140,000 clones, roughly 73% being singletons. Sample: PBMCs. All receptors derive from a male donor in good health and CMV-seronegative. CDR3s include the opening cysteine and the closing phenylalanine or tryptophan. Each record gives: D gene, J gene, clone size, V gene, CDR3 protein, CDR3 DNA. A D gene is named only where the DNA matches it firmly. Only some rows state a clone size, as once, few, many or a class for expanded clones.

>TRBD2|TRBJ2-1|NA|TRBV18
CASSPRSGGNNEQFF
TGTGCCAGCTCACCTAGGAGCGGGGGCAACAATGAGCAGTTCTTC
>NA|TRBJ1-5|NA|TRBV21-1
CASRGESNQPQHF
TGTGCCAGCCGGGGTGAGAGCAATCAGCCCCAGCATTTT
>NA|TRBJ2-3|NA|TRBV29-1
CSVITGPLSTDTQYF
TGCAGCGTTATAACAGGACCTCTTAGCACAGATACGCAGTATTTT
>TRBD1|TRBJ2-3|NA|TRBV2
CASADRSRADTQYF
TGTGCCAGTGCGGACAGGAGTAGGGCAGATACGCAGTATTTT
>NA|TRBJ1-1|NA|TRBV5-4
CASSTGQLNTEAFF
TGTGCCAGCAGCACTGGACAGCTGAACACTGAAGCTTTCTTT
>NA|TRBJ2-5|NA|TRBV7-2
CASSLAPGQETQYF
TGTGCCAGCAGCTTAGCGCCAGGCCAAGAGACCCAGTACTTC
>TRBD2|TRBJ2-3|NA|TRBV19
CASESGGDTQYF
TGTGCCAGCGAGTCGGGGGGAGATACGCAGTATTTT
>TRBD1|TRBJ2-3|NA|TRBV5-1
CASSWDRVTDTQYF
TGCGCCAGCAGCTGGGACAGGGTCACAGATACGCAGTATTTT
>TRBD2|TRBJ2-2|NA|TRBV6-4
CASSEIAGGTGELFF
TGTGCCAGCAGTGAGATAGCGGGGGGCACCGGGGAGCTGTTTTTT
>NA|TRBJ1-1|NA|TRBV7-2
CASSPRSGGTEAFF
TGTGCCAGCAGCCCCCGATCGGGAGGAACTGAAGCTTTCTTT
>TRBD1|TRBJ2-6|NA|TRBV7-3
CASSPRTGAGANVLTF
TGTGCCAGCAGCCCGCGGACAGGGGCCGGGGCCAACGTCCTGACTTTC
>NA|TRBJ1-5|NA|TRBV10-3
CASAGGPTFNQPQHF
TGTGCCAGCGCCGGGGGGCCCACCTTCAATCAGCCCCAGCATTTT
>NA|TRBJ2-1|NA|TRBV19
CATGLFREGQFF
TGCGCTACGGGACTCTTTCGAGAGGGGCAGTTCTTC
>NA|TRBJ1-3|few|TRBV7-2
CASSIQLGGNTIYF
TGTGCCAGCAGCATTCAACTGGGCGGAAACACCATATATTTT